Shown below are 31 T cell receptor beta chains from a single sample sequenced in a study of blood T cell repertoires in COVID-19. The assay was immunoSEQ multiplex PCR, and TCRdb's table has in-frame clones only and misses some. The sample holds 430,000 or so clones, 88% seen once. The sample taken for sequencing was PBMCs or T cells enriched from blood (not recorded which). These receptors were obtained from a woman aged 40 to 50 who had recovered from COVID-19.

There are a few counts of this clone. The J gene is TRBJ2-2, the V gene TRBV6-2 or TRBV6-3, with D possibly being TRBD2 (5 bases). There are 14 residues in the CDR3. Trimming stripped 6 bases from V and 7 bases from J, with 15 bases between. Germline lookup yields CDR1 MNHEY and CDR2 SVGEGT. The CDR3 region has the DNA TGTGCCAGCAGCCGGCCGGGGTATAACGGGGAGCTGTTTTTT. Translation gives CASSRPGYNGELFF.

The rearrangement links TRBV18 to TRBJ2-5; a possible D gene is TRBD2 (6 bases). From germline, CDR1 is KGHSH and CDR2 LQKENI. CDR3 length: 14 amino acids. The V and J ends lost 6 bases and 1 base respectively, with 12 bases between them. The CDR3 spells CASSPGLSQETQYF. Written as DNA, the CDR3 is TGTGCCAGCTCGCCCGGACTAAGCCAAGAGACCCAGTACTTC.

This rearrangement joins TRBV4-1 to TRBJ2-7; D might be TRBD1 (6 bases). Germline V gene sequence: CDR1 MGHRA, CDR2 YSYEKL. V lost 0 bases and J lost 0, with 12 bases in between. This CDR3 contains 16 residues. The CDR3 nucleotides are TGCGCCAGCAGCCAAGACTCGGTGGACAGCTCCTACGAGCAGTACTTC. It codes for CASSQDSVDSSYEQYF.

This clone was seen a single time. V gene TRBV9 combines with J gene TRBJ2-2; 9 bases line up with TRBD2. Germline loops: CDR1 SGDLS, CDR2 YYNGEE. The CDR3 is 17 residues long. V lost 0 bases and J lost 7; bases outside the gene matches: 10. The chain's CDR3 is CASSVEQRREGNGELFF. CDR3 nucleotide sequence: TGTGCCAGCAGCGTAGAACAAAGGCGGGAGGGGAACGGGGAGCTGTTTTTT.

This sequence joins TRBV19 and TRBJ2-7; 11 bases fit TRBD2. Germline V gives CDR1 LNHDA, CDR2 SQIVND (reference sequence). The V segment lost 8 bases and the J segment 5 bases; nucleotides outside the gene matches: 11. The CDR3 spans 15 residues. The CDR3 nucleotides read TGTGCCAGTCGTCCTACTAGCGGGAGAACCCACGAGCAGTACTTC. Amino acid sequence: CASRPTSGRTHEQYF.

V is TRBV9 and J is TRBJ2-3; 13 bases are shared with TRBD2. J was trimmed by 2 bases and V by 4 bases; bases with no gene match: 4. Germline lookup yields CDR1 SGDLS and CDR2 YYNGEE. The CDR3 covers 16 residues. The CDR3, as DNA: TGTGCCAGCAGCATGGGACTAGCGGGGACCACAGATACGCAGTATTTT. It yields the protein CASSMGLAGTTDTQYF.

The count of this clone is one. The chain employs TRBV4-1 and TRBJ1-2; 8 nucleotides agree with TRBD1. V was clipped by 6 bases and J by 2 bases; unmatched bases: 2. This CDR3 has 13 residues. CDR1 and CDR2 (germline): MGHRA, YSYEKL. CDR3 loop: CASRRTGNYGYTF. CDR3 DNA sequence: TGCGCCAGCAGACGGACAGGGAACTATGGCTACACCTTC.

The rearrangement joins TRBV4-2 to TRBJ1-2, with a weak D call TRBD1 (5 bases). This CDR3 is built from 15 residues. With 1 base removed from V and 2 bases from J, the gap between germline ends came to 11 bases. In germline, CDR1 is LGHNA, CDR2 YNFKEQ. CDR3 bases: TGTGCCAGCAGCCAAGTAGGGGCGCCGAACTATGGCTACACCTTC. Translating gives CASSQVGAPNYGYTF.

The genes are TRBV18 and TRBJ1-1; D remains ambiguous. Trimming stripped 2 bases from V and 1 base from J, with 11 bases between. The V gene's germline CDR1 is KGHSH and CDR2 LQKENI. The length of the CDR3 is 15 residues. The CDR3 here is CASSPGRAGNTEAFF. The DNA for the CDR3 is TGTGCCAGCTCACCAGGGAGGGCGGGGAACACTGAAGCTTTCTTT.

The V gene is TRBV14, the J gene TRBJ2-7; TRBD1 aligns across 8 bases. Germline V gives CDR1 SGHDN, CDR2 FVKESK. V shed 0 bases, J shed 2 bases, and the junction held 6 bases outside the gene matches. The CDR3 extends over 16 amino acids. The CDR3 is CASSQDNRQGTYEQYF. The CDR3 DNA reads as TGTGCCAGCAGCCAAGACAACCGACAGGGGACCTACGAGCAGTACTTC.

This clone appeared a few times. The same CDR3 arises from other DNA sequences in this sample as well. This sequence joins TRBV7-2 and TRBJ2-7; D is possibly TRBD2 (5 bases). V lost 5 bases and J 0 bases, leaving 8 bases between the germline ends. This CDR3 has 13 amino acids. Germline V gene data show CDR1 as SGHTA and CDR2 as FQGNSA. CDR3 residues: CASSRRSSYEQYF. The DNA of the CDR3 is TGTGCCAGCAGCCGGAGGAGCTCCTACGAGCAGTACTTC.

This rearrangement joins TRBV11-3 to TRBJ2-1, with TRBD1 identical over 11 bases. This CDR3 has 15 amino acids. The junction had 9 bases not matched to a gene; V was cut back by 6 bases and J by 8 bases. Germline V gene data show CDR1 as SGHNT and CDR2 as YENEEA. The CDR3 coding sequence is TGTGCCAGCAGTTTAACCGGGACAGGGGGGGATGAGCAGTTCTTC. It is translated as CASSLTGTGGDEQFF.

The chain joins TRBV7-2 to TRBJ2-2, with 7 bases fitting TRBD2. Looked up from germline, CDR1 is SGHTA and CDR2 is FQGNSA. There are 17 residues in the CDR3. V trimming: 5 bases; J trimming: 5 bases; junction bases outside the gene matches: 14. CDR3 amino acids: CASSPWGGEWYTGELFF. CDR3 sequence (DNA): TGTGCCAGCAGCCCCTGGGGGGGGGAATGGTATACCGGGGAGCTGTTTTTT.

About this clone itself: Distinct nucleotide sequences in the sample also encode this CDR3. CDR3 nucleotide sequence: TGTGCCAGCAGCTTAGCGGGACAGGGTATATACGGCTACACCTTC. It translates to CASSLAGQGIYGYTF. The chain has TRBV7-2 and TRBJ1-2; 9 bases match TRBD1. Trimming at V came to 0 bases and at J to 8 bases, leaving 7 bases not matched to a gene. Germline CDR1 and CDR2: SGHTA and FQGNSA. CDR3 length equals 15 residues.

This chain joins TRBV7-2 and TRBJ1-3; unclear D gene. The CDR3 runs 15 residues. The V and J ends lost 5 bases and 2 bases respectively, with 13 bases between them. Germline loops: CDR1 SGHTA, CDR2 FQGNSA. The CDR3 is CASSPSPGTGNTIYF. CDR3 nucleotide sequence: TGTGCCAGCAGCCCGAGTCCGGGGACTGGAAACACCATATATTTT.

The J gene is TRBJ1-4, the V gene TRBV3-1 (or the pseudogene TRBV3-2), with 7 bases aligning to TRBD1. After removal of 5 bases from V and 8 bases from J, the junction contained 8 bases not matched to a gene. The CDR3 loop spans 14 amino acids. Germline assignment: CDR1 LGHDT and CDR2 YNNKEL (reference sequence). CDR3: CASSSGQSKEKLFF. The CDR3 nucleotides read TGTGCCAGCAGCTCGGGACAGTCGAAAGAAAAACTGTTTTTT.

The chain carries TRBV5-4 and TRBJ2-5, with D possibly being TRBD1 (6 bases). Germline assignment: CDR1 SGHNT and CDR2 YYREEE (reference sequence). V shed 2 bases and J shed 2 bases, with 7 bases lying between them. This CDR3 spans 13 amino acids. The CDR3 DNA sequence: TGTGCCAGCAGCTTCGGACAGCAAGAGACCCAGTACTTC. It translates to CASSFGQQETQYF.

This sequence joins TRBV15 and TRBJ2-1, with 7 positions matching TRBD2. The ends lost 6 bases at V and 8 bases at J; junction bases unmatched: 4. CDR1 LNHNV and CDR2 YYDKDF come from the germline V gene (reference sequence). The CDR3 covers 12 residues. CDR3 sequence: CATRKGRDEQFF. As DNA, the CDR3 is TGTGCCACCAGAAAAGGGAGGGATGAGCAGTTCTTC. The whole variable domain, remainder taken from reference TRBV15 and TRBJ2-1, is DAMVIQNPRYQVTQFGKPVTLSCSQTLNHNVMYWYQQKSSQAPKLLFHYYDKDFNNEADTPDNFQSRRPNTSFCFLDIRSPGLGDTAMYLCATRKGRDEQFFGPGTRLTVL.

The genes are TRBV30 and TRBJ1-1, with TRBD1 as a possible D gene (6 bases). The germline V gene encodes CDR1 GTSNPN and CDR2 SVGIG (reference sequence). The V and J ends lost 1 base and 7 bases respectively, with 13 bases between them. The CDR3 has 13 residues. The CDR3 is CAWSAQPDSEAFF. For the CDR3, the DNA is TGTGCCTGGAGTGCTCAACCGGACAGTGAAGCTTTCTTT.

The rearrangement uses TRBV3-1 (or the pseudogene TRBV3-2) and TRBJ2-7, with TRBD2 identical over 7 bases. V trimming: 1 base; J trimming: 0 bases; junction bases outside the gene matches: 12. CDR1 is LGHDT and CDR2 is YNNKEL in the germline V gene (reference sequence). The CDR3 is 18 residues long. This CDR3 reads CASSQGKSRGLFSYEQYF. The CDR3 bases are TGTGCCAGCAGCCAAGGAAAAAGCCGGGGACTATTCTCCTACGAGCAGTACTTC.

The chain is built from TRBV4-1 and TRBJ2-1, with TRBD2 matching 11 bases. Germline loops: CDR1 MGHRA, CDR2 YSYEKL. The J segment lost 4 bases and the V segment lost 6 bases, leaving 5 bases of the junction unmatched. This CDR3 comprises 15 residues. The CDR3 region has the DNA TGCGCCAGCAGTCAAACTAGCGGGGGATACAATGAGCAGTTCTTC. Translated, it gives CASSQTSGGYNEQFF.

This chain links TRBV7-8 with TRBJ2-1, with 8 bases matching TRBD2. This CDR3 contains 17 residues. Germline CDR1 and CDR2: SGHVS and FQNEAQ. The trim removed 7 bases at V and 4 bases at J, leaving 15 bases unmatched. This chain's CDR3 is CASIPGGGRPVYNEQFF. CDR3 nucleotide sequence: TGTGCCAGCATCCCAGGAGGCGGGAGGCCGGTGTACAATGAGCAGTTCTTC.

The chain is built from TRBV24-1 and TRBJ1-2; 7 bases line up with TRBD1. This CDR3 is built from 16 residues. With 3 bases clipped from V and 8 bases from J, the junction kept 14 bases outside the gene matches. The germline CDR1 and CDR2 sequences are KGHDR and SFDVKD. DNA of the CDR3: TGTGCCACCAGTGATCCCGGGACAGATCCGGGGGACGGCTACACCTTC. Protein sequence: CATSDPGTDPGDGYTF.

CDR3 amino acids: CASSPLDTDTQYF. Here the CDR3 DNA reads TGTGCCAGCAGTCCGCTAGATACAGATACGCAGTATTTT. The chain joins TRBV12-3 or TRBV12-4 to TRBJ2-3; no firm D call. With 5 bases removed from V and 3 bases from J, the gap between germline ends came to 9 bases. The CDR3 contains 13 residues.

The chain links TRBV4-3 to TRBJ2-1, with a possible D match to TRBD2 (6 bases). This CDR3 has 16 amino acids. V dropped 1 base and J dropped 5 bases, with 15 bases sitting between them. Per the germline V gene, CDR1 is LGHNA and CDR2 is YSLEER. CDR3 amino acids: CASSQGAASVNNEQFF. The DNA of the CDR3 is TGCGCCAGCAGCCAAGGCGCTGCTAGCGTAAACAATGAGCAGTTCTTC.

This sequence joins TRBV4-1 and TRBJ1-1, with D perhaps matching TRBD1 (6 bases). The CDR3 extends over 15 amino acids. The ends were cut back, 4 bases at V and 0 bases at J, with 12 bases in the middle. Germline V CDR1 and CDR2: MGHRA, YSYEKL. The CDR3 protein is CASSPHTGLNTEAFF. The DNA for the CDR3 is TGCGCCAGCAGCCCCCATACAGGGCTGAACACTGAAGCTTTCTTT.

The CDR3 spells CASSQAPLVNEQFF. In DNA form, the CDR3 reads TGTGCCAGCAGCCAAGCCCCACTAGTGAATGAGCAGTTCTTC. J is TRBJ2-1 and V is TRBV14; possible D gene TRBD2, 5 bases. CDR3 length: 14 amino acids. The germline V gene encodes CDR1 SGHDN and CDR2 FVKESK. V was shortened by 1 base and J by 7 bases, with 11 bases between the two germline ends. The full variable domain, with the rest looked up from reference TRBV14 and TRBJ2-1, is EAGVTQFPSHSVIEKGQTVTLRCDPISGHDNLYWYRRVMGKEIKFLLHFVKESKQDESGMPNNRFLAERTGGTYSTLKVQPAELEDSGVYFCASSQAPLVNEQFFGPGTRLTVL.

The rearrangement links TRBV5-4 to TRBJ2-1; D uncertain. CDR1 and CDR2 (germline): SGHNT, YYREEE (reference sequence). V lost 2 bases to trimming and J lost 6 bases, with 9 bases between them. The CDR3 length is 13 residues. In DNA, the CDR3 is TGTGCCAGCAGCTTCGGTGGGCTCAATGAGCAGTTCTTC. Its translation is CASSFGGLNEQFF.

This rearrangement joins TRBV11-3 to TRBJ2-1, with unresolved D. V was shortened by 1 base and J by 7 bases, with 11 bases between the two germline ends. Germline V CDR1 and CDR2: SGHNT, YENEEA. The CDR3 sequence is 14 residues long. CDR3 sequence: CASSLVYGSNEQFF. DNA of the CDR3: TGTGCCAGCAGCTTAGTATACGGTTCTAATGAGCAGTTCTTC.

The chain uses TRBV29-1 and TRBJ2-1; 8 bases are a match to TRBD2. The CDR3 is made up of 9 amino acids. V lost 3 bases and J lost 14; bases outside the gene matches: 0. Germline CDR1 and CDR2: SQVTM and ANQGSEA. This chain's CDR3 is CSVDGGEFF. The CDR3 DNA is TGCAGCGTTGACGGGGGGGAGTTCTTC.

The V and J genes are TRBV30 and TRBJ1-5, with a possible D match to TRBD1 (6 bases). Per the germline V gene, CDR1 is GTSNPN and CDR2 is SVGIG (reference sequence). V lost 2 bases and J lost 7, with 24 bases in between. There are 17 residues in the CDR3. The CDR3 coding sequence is TGTGCCTGGAGTAAAACCTCACAGGGCTGGCTTGGGCAGCCCCAGCATTTT. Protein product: CAWSKTSQGWLGQPQHF.